Below, 26 T cell receptor beta chains from the same sample are listed, as sequenced in a study of CXCR3-negative and CXCR3-positive naive CD8 T cells. Carrying UMI labels, the TRB cDNA libraries were prepared through 5' RACE. TCRdb reprocessed the 5' RACE reads, with one entry per CDR3 protein and no DNA. The sample has around 160,000 distinct CDR3 sequences, and its top ten clones hold about 0.28%. The study, taken as a whole, reports: Naive cells with CXCR3 showed TRB CDR3s that were more hydrophobic than those in CXCR3-negative naive cells.

These TCRs' antigens remain unknown. Sequencing was performed on naive CXCR3+ CD8+ T cells from blood. Subset defined: CD45RO-CCR7+CD27+CD95- naive CD8+ T cells expressing CXCR3 (TNR3+). These TCRs come from a human donor in good health. Some clones in this sample may be carry-over from other donors' samples.

This chain links TRBV21-1 with TRBJ1-1. TRBV21-1 is a pseudogene. The CDR3 sequence is 15 residues long. CDR3 residues: CASSKGRDLNTEAFF.

The chain couples TRBV29-1 to TRBJ2-5. Germline V gives CDR1 SQVTM, CDR2 ANQGSEA. CDR3 size: 13 residues. CDR3 protein: CSVGAWYQETQYF.

CDR3 sequence reads: CASTLTGGAGETQYF. The rearrangement uses TRBV12-3 or TRBV12-4 and TRBJ2-5; there is no DNA to check the TCRdb D call of TRBD1. The CDR3 is made up of 15 amino acids.

This chain uses TRBV7-6 with TRBJ2-1; the TCRdb D gene call, TRBD2, has no DNA to confirm it. The CDR3 length is 14 residues. Per germline, CDR1 SGHVS and CDR2 FNYEAQ. CDR3 protein: CASSWAAGPNEQFF. Drawing the rest from reference TRBV7-6 and TRBJ2-1, the complete variable domain is GAGVSQSPRYKVTKRGQDVALRCDPISGHVSLYWYRQALGQGPEFLTYFNYEAQQDKSGLPNDRFSAERPEGSISTLTIQRTEQRDSAMYRCASSWAAGPNEQFFGPGTRLTVL.

This rearrangement joins TRBV29-1 to TRBJ2-1. The germline V gene encodes CDR1 SQVTM and CDR2 ANQGSEA. The CDR3 sequence is 17 residues long. The CDR3 loop is CSVDDHQQGSSYNEQFF.

The rearrangement joins TRBV7-9 to TRBJ2-1; TCRdb's D call, TRBD1, is unchecked because there is no DNA. CDR1 SEHNR and CDR2 FQNEAQ come from the germline V gene (reference sequence). CDR3 length equals 17 residues. The CDR3 protein is CASSLARGTFSYNEQFF.

This chain connects TRBV9 to TRBJ1-1; TCRdb selects TRBD1, and the lack of DNA leaves this call unchecked. CDR1 SGDLS and CDR2 YYNGEE come from the germline V gene. The CDR3 totals 14 residues. CDR3 sequence reads: CASSSLTGGTEAFF.

The chain couples TRBV19 to TRBJ2-7. This CDR3 contains 12 residues. Germline loops: CDR1 LNHDA, CDR2 SQIVND (reference sequence). This CDR3 is CATSPSSYEQYF.

The genes are TRBV10-3 and TRBJ2-2. CDR3 length equals 14 residues. CDR1 is ENHRY, CDR2 SYGVKD, per germline. CDR3 region: CAISESEYTGELFF.

J is TRBJ2-7 and V is TRBV29-1; TCRdb indicates TRBD2, and absent DNA this call remains unverified. From germline, CDR1 is SQVTM and CDR2 ANQGSEA. This CDR3 region has 12 residues. The chain's CDR3 is CSGRGAAYEQYF.

V usage is TRBV15 and J usage is TRBJ2-1; TCRdb calls TRBD2, which cannot be checked without DNA. CDR1 is LNHNV, CDR2 YYDKDF, per germline (reference sequence). This CDR3 comprises 14 residues. Here the CDR3 reads CATSRVGGVGEQFF.

The V gene is TRBV9, the J gene TRBJ2-1; TCRdb indicates TRBD2, and absent DNA this call remains unverified. Germline loops: CDR1 SGDLS, CDR2 YYNGEE. This CDR3 has 16 amino acids. The CDR3 region is CASSVPLAGGGNEQFF.

This rearrangement joins TRBV30 to TRBJ2-1. The germline CDR1 and CDR2 sequences are GTSNPN and SVGIG (reference sequence). The CDR3 runs 11 residues. The CDR3 reads CAWSVGLGQFF.

The rearrangement links TRBV29-1 to TRBJ1-1; without DNA, the TCRdb call of TRBD1 cannot be checked. The CDR3 runs to 15 residues. CDR1 and CDR2 from the germline V gene are SQVTM and ANQGSEA. CDR3 sequence reads: CSVEDPGQPNTEAFF.

CDR3: CASSQVEQGAGAFF. The rearrangement uses TRBV4-1 and TRBJ1-1; lacking DNA, the TRBD1 call made by TCRdb goes unchecked. The CDR3 consists of 14 residues. The germline V gene encodes CDR1 MGHRA and CDR2 YSYEKL.

This CDR3 reads CASSLSGPPYNEQFF. This chain connects TRBV27 to TRBJ2-1; lacking DNA, the TRBD1 call made by TCRdb goes unchecked. Germline V gives CDR1 MNHEY, CDR2 SMNVEV (reference sequence). The CDR3 sequence is 15 residues long.

V gene TRBV11-2 combines with J gene TRBJ1-3; absent DNA, TCRdb's TRBD1 call cannot be checked. The CDR3 has 18 residues. CDR1 is SGHAT, CDR2 FQNNGV, per germline. The CDR3 spells CASSTTGTGPNSGNTIYF.

The chain carries TRBV7-6 and TRBJ1-1; TCRdb's assignment of TRBD1 cannot be checked, as there is no DNA. The CDR3 runs to 15 residues. Germline V gene sequence: CDR1 SGHVS, CDR2 FNYEAQ. This CDR3 reads CASSLVLGARTEAFF. Full variable domain (outside the CDR3, taken from reference TRBV7-6 and TRBJ1-1): GAGVSQSPRYKVTKRGQDVALRCDPISGHVSLYWYRQALGQGPEFLTYFNYEAQQDKSGLPNDRFSAERPEGSISTLTIQRTEQRDSAMYRCASSLVLGARTEAFFGQGTRLTVV.

This chain joins TRBV28 and TRBJ2-1; without DNA, the TCRdb call of TRBD2 cannot be checked. The germline CDR1 and CDR2 sequences are MDHEN and SYDVKM. The CDR3 totals 16 residues. The CDR3 region is CASSLSAGGIYNEQFF.

The CDR3: CASRAVGSYEQYF. The rearrangement uses TRBV7-6 and TRBJ2-7. CDR3 length: 13 residues. The germline V gene has CDR1 SGHVS and CDR2 FNYEAQ. The whole variable domain, filled in from reference TRBV7-6 and TRBJ2-7, reads GAGVSQSPRYKVTKRGQDVALRCDPISGHVSLYWYRQALGQGPEFLTYFNYEAQQDKSGLPNDRFSAERPEGSISTLTIQRTEQRDSAMYRCASRAVGSYEQYFGPGTRLTVT.

The J gene is TRBJ2-5, the V gene TRBV7-9; TCRdb calls TRBD2, which cannot be checked without DNA. Germline CDR1 SEHNR, CDR2 FQNEAQ (reference sequence). This CDR3 is 14 amino acids long. CDR3 residues: CASSLVGRSETQYF. Combining the CDR3 with reference TRBV7-9 and TRBJ2-5 gives the whole variable domain DTGVSQNPRHKITKRGQNVTFRCDPISEHNRLYWYRQTLGQGPEFLTYFQNEAQLEKSRLLSDRFSAERPKGSFSTLEIQRTEQGDSAMYLCASSLVGRSETQYFGPGTRLLVL.

The chain employs TRBV7-8 and TRBJ2-7. Germline V lookup: CDR1 SGHVS, CDR2 FQNEAQ. The CDR3 totals 13 residues. CDR3 sequence reads: CASIDLDSYEQYF.

The V call is TRBV30, the J call TRBJ1-2; TCRdb outputs TRBD1, but without DNA this stays unchecked. From germline, CDR1 is GTSNPN and CDR2 SVGIG (reference sequence). The CDR3 extends over 14 amino acids. The CDR3 loop is CAWSPLGAFYGYTF.

The chain uses TRBV29-1 and TRBJ2-3. CDR1 and CDR2 from the germline V gene are SQVTM and ANQGSEA. The CDR3 extends over 12 amino acids. The CDR3 protein is CSVEKGGDTQYF.

The rearrangement joins TRBV30 to TRBJ1-2; checking the TCRdb D call of TRBD1 is not possible without DNA. Germline V gene sequence: CDR1 GTSNPN, CDR2 SVGIG (reference sequence). This CDR3 region has 15 residues. CDR3 sequence reads: CAWDPGTGADYGYTF.

The chain links TRBV30 to TRBJ2-3; TCRdb reports TRBD2, a call that lacks DNA to check it against. Germline V gene data show CDR1 as GTSNPN and CDR2 as SVGIG (reference sequence). The CDR3 runs 13 residues. This CDR3 is CAWSRAGMDTQYF.